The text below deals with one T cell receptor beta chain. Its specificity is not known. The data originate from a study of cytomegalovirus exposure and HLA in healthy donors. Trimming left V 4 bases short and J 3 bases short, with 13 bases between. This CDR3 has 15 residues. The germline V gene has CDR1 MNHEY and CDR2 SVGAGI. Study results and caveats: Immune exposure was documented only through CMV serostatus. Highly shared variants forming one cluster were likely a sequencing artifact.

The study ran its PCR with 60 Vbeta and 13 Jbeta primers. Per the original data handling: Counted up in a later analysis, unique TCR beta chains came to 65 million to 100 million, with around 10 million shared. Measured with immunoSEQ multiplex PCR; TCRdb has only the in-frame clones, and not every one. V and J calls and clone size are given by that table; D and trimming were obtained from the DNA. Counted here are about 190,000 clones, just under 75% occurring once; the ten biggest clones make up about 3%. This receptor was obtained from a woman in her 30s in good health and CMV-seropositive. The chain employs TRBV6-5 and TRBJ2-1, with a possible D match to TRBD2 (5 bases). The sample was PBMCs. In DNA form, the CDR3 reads TGTGCCAGCAGTTCCCCCGGCGGGTACTACAATGAGCAGTTCTTC. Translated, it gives CASSSPGGYYNEQFF.